These 27 T cell receptor beta chains share one sample of origin, sequenced in a study of identical twins. TCRdb called the 5' RACE reads again in MiXCR, with one record for every CDR3 protein. Of about 250,000 distinct CDR3 sequences listed, approximately 8.6% are singletons. The same data also contributed to another study, on yellow fever vaccine responses in identical twins.

The sequenced sample was CD8+ T cells sorted from blood. These receptor sequences come from a woman younger than 30 in good health.

The rearrangement joins TRBV2 to TRBJ2-3, with TRBD1 matching over 8 bases. The CDR3 spans 15 residues. Germline trimming cut 3 bases from V and 3 bases from J; bases unmatched to any gene: 5. Germline V gene lookup returns CDR1 SNHLY and CDR2 FYNNEI. CDR3 region: CASSDRDRRTDTQYF. Written as DNA, the CDR3 is TGTGCCAGCAGTGACCGGGACAGGAGGACAGATACGCAGTATTTT. Supplemented by reference TRBV2 and TRBJ2-3, the full variable domain reads EPEVTQTPSHQVTQMGQEVILRCVPISNHLYFYWYRQILGQKVEFLVSFYNNEISEKSEIFDDQFSVERPDGSNFTLKIRSTKLEDSAMYFCASSDRDRRTDTQYFGPGTRLTVL.

There are a few counts of this clonotype. This chain connects TRBV28 to TRBJ2-5; D is undetermined. The CDR3 totals 14 residues. Germline loops: CDR1 MDHEN, CDR2 SYDVKM. With 3 bases removed from V and 2 bases from J, the gap between germline ends came to 10 bases. This chain's CDR3 is CASSFPEFQETQYF. In DNA form, the CDR3 reads TGTGCCAGCAGTTTTCCAGAGTTTCAAGAGACCCAGTACTTC.

The rearrangement joins TRBV2 to TRBJ2-5, with a tentative D call TRBD2 (6 bases). CDR3 length: 12 amino acids. Germline CDR1 and CDR2: SNHLY and FYNNEI. Trimming stripped 8 bases from V and 4 bases from J, with 11 bases between. CDR3: CASVGGRETQYF. The CDR3 DNA reads TGTGCCAGCGTGGGGGGTCGAGAGACCCAGTACTTC.

V gene TRBV29-1 combines with J gene TRBJ1-1, with D uncertain. Between the trimmed V and J ends, which lost 6 bases and 5 bases, there was a span of 19 bases. The germline V gene has CDR1 SQVTM and CDR2 ANQGSEA. CDR3 length: 14 residues. DNA of the CDR3: TGCAGCGTCATCCTTCGGGGTAGAAGGACTGAAGCTTTCTTT. The encoded protein is CSVILRGRRTEAFF.

This clonotype was seen more than once but under ten times. V is TRBV19 and J is TRBJ1-2; D unresolved. Trimming pared 1 base from V and 1 base from J, leaving 13 bases between. The CDR3 has 16 residues. Germline-derived CDR1 and CDR2 are LNHDA and SQIVND (reference sequence). CDR3 nucleotide sequence: TGTGCCAGTAGTATAGCTGAACCTTATAATAACTATGGCTACACCTTC. This gives the protein CASSIAEPYNNYGYTF.

The gene calls are TRBV7-2 and TRBJ2-5; a weak D match, TRBD1 (6 bases). This CDR3 comprises 17 residues. V was cut by 5 bases and J by 0 bases, with 19 bases left in between. The germline V gene has CDR1 SGHTA and CDR2 FQGNSA. The CDR3 coding sequence is TGTGCCAGCAGCCCGGTCTACAGGGTCGGGTACCAAGAGACCCAGTACTTC. Its translation: CASSPVYRVGYQETQYF.

This clonotype appeared many times. The V call is TRBV6-6, the J call TRBJ2-3, with D hard to call. Germline lookup yields CDR1 MNHNY and CDR2 SVGAGI (reference sequence). CDR3 length: 12 amino acids. Trimming removed 0 bases from V and 5 bases from J, with 3 bases in between. DNA of the CDR3: TGTGCCAGCAGTTACTCGGGAGATACGCAGTATTTT. Translating it yields CASSYSGDTQYF.

This clonotype was observed a handful of times. The chain employs TRBV28 and TRBJ2-5; no firm D call. The CDR3 spans 15 residues. The V end lost 2 bases, the J end lost 10 bases, and 20 bases lay between the germline ends. CDR1 and CDR2 from the germline V gene are MDHEN and SYDVKM. The CDR3 reads CASSLGPWPEEDQYF. In nucleotides, the CDR3 is TGTGCCAGCAGTTTAGGCCCGTGGCCGGAAGAAGACCAGTACTTC. Supplemented by reference TRBV28 and TRBJ2-5, the full variable domain reads DVKVTQSSRYLVKRTGEKVFLECVQDMDHENMFWYRQDPGLGLRLIYFSYDVKMKEKGDIPEGYSVSREKKERFSLILESASTNQTSMYLCASSLGPWPEEDQYFGPGTRLLVL.

This clonotype has more than one count but fewer than ten. This chain joins TRBV5-1 and TRBJ2-1; 8 nucleotides align to TRBD2. With V trimmed by 3 bases and J by 8 bases, 16 bases remained unmatched. From germline, CDR1 is SGHRS and CDR2 YFSETQ. CDR3 size: 17 residues. CDR3: CASSWIVTGTRGYEQFF. CDR3 DNA sequence: TGCGCCAGCAGCTGGATTGTAACCGGGACTAGGGGGTATGAGCAGTTCTTC.

This sequence joins TRBV20-1 and TRBJ2-3; a possible D gene is TRBD2 (6 bases). The CDR3 totals 16 residues. Germline CDR1 reads DFQATT; CDR2 reads SNEGSKA (reference sequence). V was clipped by 6 bases and J by 5 bases, with 24 bases between them. CDR3 sequence reads: CSAPFGTQRVGDTQYF. For the CDR3, the DNA is TGCAGTGCCCCCTTCGGGACCCAGCGGGTCGGAGATACGCAGTATTTT.

The chain uses TRBV5-4 and TRBJ2-1; 7 nucleotides align to TRBD2. Trimming at V came to 7 bases and at J to 2 bases, leaving 9 bases not matched to a gene. Germline CDR1 SGHNT, CDR2 YYREEE (reference sequence). This CDR3 contains 15 residues. The CDR3 sequence is CASAWEGYPYNEQFF. The CDR3 nucleotides are TGTGCCAGCGCCTGGGAGGGGTACCCCTACAATGAGCAGTTCTTC.

The V and J genes are TRBV2 and TRBJ1-1; 7 nucleotides align to TRBD1. J lost 1 base, V lost 6 bases, and 14 bases had no gene match. This CDR3 has 17 amino acids. The V gene's germline CDR1 is SNHLY and CDR2 FYNNEI. CDR3 DNA sequence: TGTGCCAGCAGAGACGGGACAGATTACATAAGGAACACTGAAGCTTTCTTT. Translated: CASRDGTDYIRNTEAFF.

This clonotype was seen at least ten times. The V gene is TRBV7-9, the J gene TRBJ2-7, with a tentative D call TRBD2 (5 bases). CDR1 and CDR2 from the germline V gene are SEHNR and FQNEAQ (reference sequence). This CDR3 comprises 15 residues. Deletions cut 10 bases from V and 1 base from J, with 20 bases between. The CDR3 bases are TGTGCCACCGGGTACGTTAGCGCGCGATCCTACGAGCAGTACTTC. Residues: CATGYVSARSYEQYF.

J is TRBJ2-1 and V is TRBV27; maybe TRBD2 (7 bases). V was trimmed by 7 bases and J by 2 bases, leaving 18 bases between them. The germline V gene encodes CDR1 MNHEY and CDR2 SMNVEV (reference sequence). The CDR3 covers 16 residues. CDR3 DNA: TGTGCCAGCACCCCTCTTCCCGGGGGGCCCTACAATGAGCAGTTCTTC. Translated, it gives CASTPLPGGPYNEQFF.

This clonotype was detected a few times. J is TRBJ2-7 and V is TRBV7-2; D is uncertain. Germline assignment: CDR1 SGHTA and CDR2 FQGNSA. V shed 7 bases and J shed 6 bases, with 16 bases lying between them. There are 13 residues in the CDR3. The DNA of the CDR3 is TGTGCCAGCACCAACAGTGCTGTCTCCGAGCAGTACTTC. Translating it yields CASTNSAVSEQYF. Variable domain in full (rest from reference TRBV7-2 and TRBJ2-7): GAGVSQSPSNKVTEKGKDVELRCDPISGHTALYWYRQSLGQGLEFLIYFQGNSAPDKSGLPSDRFSAERTGGSVSTLTIQRTQQEDSAVYLCASTNSAVSEQYFGPGTRLTVT.

This clonotype was picked up a small number of times. This chain links TRBV4-1 with TRBJ2-7; D call uncertain. The CDR3 runs 12 residues. V lost 0 bases, J lost 6 bases, and 6 bases lay in between. Germline assignment: CDR1 MGHRA and CDR2 YSYEKL. DNA of the CDR3: TGCGCCAGCAGCCAAGAGGGCAGCGAGCAGTACTTC. It specifies CASSQEGSEQYF.

V and J are TRBV7-6 and TRBJ2-7, with TRBD2 identical over 7 bases. V gave up 5 bases and J gave up 3 bases; unmatched junction bases: 4. Germline CDR1 is SGHVS and CDR2 is FNYEAQ. The CDR3 length is 13 residues. The CDR3 loop reads CASSPREGYEQYF. Written as DNA, the CDR3 is TGTGCCAGCAGCCCCAGGGAGGGCTACGAGCAGTACTTC.

The genes are TRBV20-1 and TRBJ2-3, with D perhaps matching TRBD2 (7 bases). Germline V CDR1 and CDR2: DFQATT, SNEGSKA (reference sequence). The CDR3 extends over 14 amino acids. The CDR3 spells CSLDGGGSTDTQYF. CDR3 in DNA: TGCAGCCTAGACGGGGGCGGGAGTACAGATACGCAGTATTTT.

This clonotype was seen a few times. This chain links TRBV7-9 with TRBJ2-1; TRBD2 matches at 7 bases. Germline trimming cut 5 bases from V and 0 bases from J; bases unmatched to any gene: 4. Germline V lookup: CDR1 SEHNR, CDR2 FQNEAQ (reference sequence). CDR3 length equals 15 residues. The CDR3 sequence is CASSPSGISYNEQFF. For the CDR3, the DNA is TGTGCCAGCAGCCCTAGCGGTATCTCCTACAATGAGCAGTTCTTC.

The chain carries TRBV30 and TRBJ2-1, with TRBD2 matching over 7 bases. The CDR3 is 15 residues long. Trimming took 1 base from V and 2 from J; bases not matched to a gene: 5. Looked up from germline, CDR1 is GTSNPN and CDR2 is SVGIG (reference sequence). The CDR3 nucleotides read TGTGCCTGGAGTGCGGGGGGAGCCACCTACAATGAGCAGTTCTTC. This translates into CAWSAGGATYNEQFF.

This rearrangement joins TRBV5-5 to TRBJ1-1, with a weak D call TRBD1 (5 bases). The CDR3 has 15 amino acids. CDR1 and CDR2 (germline): SGHKS, YYEKEE (reference sequence). The V end was cut by 0 bases, the J end by 4 bases, with 13 bases between. CDR3 sequence reads: CASSLGWAGGTEAFF. CDR3 bases: TGTGCCAGCAGCTTGGGTTGGGCTGGGGGCACTGAAGCTTTCTTT.

This clonotype was counted many times. This sequence joins TRBV6-2 or TRBV6-3 and TRBJ2-1, with 10 bases identical to TRBD2. The germline V gene encodes CDR1 MNHEY and CDR2 SVGEGT. This CDR3 region has 18 residues. Germline trimming cut 8 bases from V and 12 bases from J; bases unmatched to any gene: 25. CDR3 sequence: CASLPLSRLAGPQDGQFF. CDR3 DNA sequence: TGTGCCAGCCTTCCACTCTCACGACTAGCGGGCCCACAAGATGGGCAGTTCTTC.

In its sample, this clonotype was seen a few times. The CDR3 region has the DNA TGTGCCAGCAGCCATCCTTCGAGCGGGAGTTTTTACGAGCAGTACTTC. It encodes CASSHPSSGSFYEQYF. The gene calls are TRBV9 and TRBJ2-7; TRBD2 matches at 8 bases. This CDR3 has 16 amino acids. The ends lost 4 bases at V and 4 bases at J; junction bases unmatched: 13. CDR1 SGDLS and CDR2 YYNGEE come from the germline V gene. The whole variable domain, remainder taken from reference TRBV9 and TRBJ2-7, is DSGVTQTPKHLITATGQRVTLRCSPRSGDLSVYWYQQSLDQGLQFLIQYYNGEERAKGNILERFSAQQFPDLHSELNLSSLELGDSALYFCASSHPSSGSFYEQYFGPGTRLTVT.

In its sample, this clonotype was seen a few times. The chain employs TRBV3-1 and TRBJ2-1; TRBD2 aligns across 8 bases. Germline loops: CDR1 LGHDT, CDR2 YNNKEL (reference sequence). The trim removed 0 bases at V and 0 bases at J, leaving 7 bases unmatched. This CDR3 comprises 18 residues. DNA of the CDR3: TGTGCCAGCAGCCAAGAAGCGGGGGACTTGAGCTCCTACAATGAGCAGTTCTTC. Protein sequence: CASSQEAGDLSSYNEQFF.

There are many counts of this clonotype. This sequence joins TRBV12-3 or TRBV12-4 and TRBJ2-3, with 12 nucleotides matching TRBD2. J gave up 5 bases and V 7 bases, and 4 bases lay outside the gene matches. The CDR3 is 14 residues long. The CDR3 sequence is CASTTSGSVDTQYF. The CDR3 DNA follows: TGTGCCAGCACGACTAGCGGGAGTGTAGATACGCAGTATTTT.

This clonotype appeared a few times. V gene TRBV25-1 combines with J gene TRBJ1-1; D is undetermined. V was trimmed by 1 base and J by 0 bases, leaving 6 bases between them. The length of the CDR3 is 14 residues. CDR1 is MGHDK and CDR2 is SYGVNS in the germline V gene. The CDR3 DNA is TGTGCCAGCAGTGAATGGTCTCTGAACACTGAAGCTTTCTTT. Translation: CASSEWSLNTEAFF. Complete variable domain (other parts from reference TRBV25-1 and TRBJ1-1): EADIYQTPRYLVIGTGKKITLECSQTMGHDKMYWYQQDPGMELHLIHYSYGVNSTEKGDLSSESTVSRIRTEHFPLTLESARPSHTSQYLCASSEWSLNTEAFFGQGTRLTVV.

This clonotype was detected ten times or more. The chain links TRBV28 to TRBJ2-7; D not resolved. The CDR3 length is 13 residues. From germline, CDR1 is MDHEN and CDR2 SYDVKM. The V end lost 5 bases, the J end lost 4 bases, and 12 bases lay between the germline ends. CDR3 residues: CASSPLDQYEQYF. Written as DNA, the CDR3 is TGTGCCAGCAGTCCCCTGGACCAATACGAGCAGTACTTC.